A selection of T cell receptor beta chains follows, all from one sample in a study of blood T cell repertoires in COVID-19. Produced via immunoSEQ multiplex PCR; TCRdb's table is partial and in-frame only. The repertoire holds approximately 250,000 clones, with approximately 85% as singletons. The specimen sequenced was PBMCs or T cells enriched from blood (not recorded which). All receptors derive from a woman aged 45-59 years with acute COVID-19. The CDR3 runs from the conserved cysteine through the conserved F or W. Each record gives: D gene, clone size, J gene, V gene, CDR3 protein, CDR3 DNA. D genes are given only for firm matches. Clone size is not always given. Where it is, it says once, few, many or a class for expanded clones.

>.|.|TRBJ2-2|TRBV14
CASSRSEGTPGELFF
TGTGCCAGCAGCCGATCAGAAGGGACTCCCGGGGAGCTGTTTTTT
>TRBD1|once|TRBJ1-2|TRBV19
CASSRAQGASASGYGYTF
TGTGCCAGTAGTAGAGCCCAGGGGGCTTCAGCCTCGGGCTATGGCTACACCTTC
>.|.|TRBJ1-6|TRBV15
CATTGKTDSYNSPLHF
TGTGCCACAACCGGGAAGACCGACTCCTATAATTCACCCCTCCACTTT
>.|.|TRBJ2-1|TRBV9
CASSVDIYQGRSYNEQFF
TGTGCCAGCAGCGTAGATATTTATCAGGGCCGCTCCTACAATGAGCAGTTCTTC
>TRBD1|.|TRBJ1-4|TRBV2
CASNALTGGSEKLFF
TGTGCCAGCAACGCCCTGACAGGGGGCAGTGAAAAACTGTTTTTT
>TRBD1|.|TRBJ1-2|TRBV4-1
CASSLQGIDGYTF
TGCGCCAGCAGCCTACAGGGGATAGATGGCTACACCTTC
>TRBD1|.|TRBJ1-1|TRBV7-9
CASSLVGQGSTEAFF
TGTGCCAGCAGCTTAGTGGGACAGGGCTCGACTGAAGCTTTCTTT
>.|few|TRBJ2-2|TRBV9
CASSVVPGAGTGELFF
TGTGCCAGCAGCGTAGTCCCGGGAGCGGGCACCGGGGAGCTGTTTTTT
>TRBD2|few|TRBJ2-3|TRBV7-3
CASSRSGGATDTQYF
TGTGCCAGCAGCCGGAGCGGGGGGGCAACAGATACGCAGTATTTT
>.|.|TRBJ2-3|TRBV4-2
CASSTTPGAASTDTQYF
TGTGCCAGCAGCACCACCCCAGGGGCTGCTAGCACAGATACGCAGTATTTT
>.|.|TRBJ1-3|TRBV30
CAWSGQLGGNTIYF
TGTGCCTGGAGTGGACAGTTAGGCGGAAACACCATATATTTT
>.|.|TRBJ2-3|TRBV6-2/TRBV6-3
CASSMNEGFPPTDTQYF
TGTGCCAGCAGTATGAATGAGGGATTTCCTCCCACAGATACGCAGTATTTT
>.|once|TRBJ2-2|TRBV5-6
CASSLVPGEAGELFF
TGTGCCAGCAGCTTGGTACCAGGGGAAGCCGGGGAGCTGTTTTTT
>TRBD1|once|TRBJ2-5|TRBV6-5
CASKGQGRETQYF
TGTGCCAGCAAGGGACAGGGCCGAGAGACCCAGTACTTC
>TRBD1|.|TRBJ2-7|TRBV18
CASSPGTGGFSSYEQYF
TGTGCCAGCTCACCAGGGACAGGGGGCTTTAGTTCCTACGAGCAGTACTTC
>TRBD1|once|TRBJ1-6|TRBV19
CASSILTGQDNSPLHF
TGTGCCAGTAGTATATTAACGGGACAGGATAATTCACCCCTCCACTTT
>TRBD1|.|TRBJ2-2|TRBV7-3
CASSSQGQGTAGELFF
TGTGCCAGCAGCTCTCAAGGACAGGGTACGGCCGGGGAGCTGTTTTTT
>TRBD1|.|TRBJ1-2|TRBV30
CAWRGQGNYGYTF
TGTGCCTGGAGGGGACAGGGGAACTATGGCTACACCTTC
>TRBD1|.|TRBJ2-1|TRBV19
CASSGMTGGARNEQFF
TGTGCCAGTAGTGGTATGACAGGGGGCGCGAGGAATGAGCAGTTCTTC
>TRBD1|.|TRBJ2-7|TRBV18
CASSPRDRLSYEQYF
TGTGCCAGCTCCCCCCGGGACAGGTTATCCTACGAGCAGTACTTC
>.|.|TRBJ2-7|TRBV2
CASSENRRYEQYF
TGTGCCAGCAGTGAAAACAGGCGCTACGAGCAGTACTTC
>TRBD1|.|TRBJ2-3|TRBV5-4
CASKGQLTDTQYF
TGTGCCAGCAAGGGACAGCTCACAGATACGCAGTATTTT
>TRBD1|.|TRBJ1-2|TRBV6-5
CASSHGQAVNYGYTF
TGTGCCAGCAGTCATGGACAGGCAGTGAACTATGGCTACACCTTC
>TRBD2|.|TRBJ2-1|TRBV5-1
CASSTSSGGPNEQFF
TGCGCCAGCAGCACCTCTAGCGGGGGGCCCAATGAGCAGTTCTTC
>TRBD1|.|TRBJ1-4|TRBV11-2
CASSADSGGGEKLFF
TGTGCCAGCAGCGCCGACTCAGGGGGTGGTGAAAAACTGTTTTTT
>.|many|TRBJ2-7|TRBV6-5
CASSFTGRSYEQYF
TGTGCCAGCAGTTTCACAGGGAGATCCTACGAGCAGTACTTC
>.|.|TRBJ2-2|TRBV5-1
CASSLDPFNTGELFF
TGCGCCAGCAGCCTGGATCCTTTTAACACCGGGGAGCTGTTTTTT
>TRBD2|.|TRBJ2-1|TRBV6-6
CASSPLGGANNEQFF
TGTGCCAGCAGTCCCCTCGGGGGGGCCAACAATGAGCAGTTCTTC
>TRBD1|.|TRBJ2-7|TRBV4-3
CASSQEQGRNYEQYF
TGCGCCAGCAGCCAAGAACAGGGGAGAAACTACGAGCAGTACTTC
>.|.|TRBJ1-1|TRBV18
CASSPSPDQGTEAFF
TGTGCCAGCTCACCGAGTCCTGATCAGGGGACTGAAGCTTTCTTT
>.|.|TRBJ2-6|TRBV18
CASSTIRGGGSNGANVLTF
TGTGCCAGCTCGACAATAAGAGGGGGGGGCTCCAATGGGGCCAACGTCCTGACTTTC
>TRBD1|.|TRBJ1-5|TRBV3-1/TRBV3-2
CASSQHSGTGTFNQPQHF
TGTGCCAGCAGCCAACACTCCGGGACAGGGACGTTCAATCAGCCCCAGCATTTT
>.|.|TRBJ2-7|TRBV5-6
CASSLGGGSYEQYF
TGTGCCAGCAGCTTGGGAGGGGGCTCCTACGAGCAGTACTTC
>TRBD1|.|TRBJ1-4|TRBV5-1
CASSQGTGRDEKLFF
TGCGCCAGCAGCCAAGGGACAGGGAGGGATGAAAAACTGTTTTTT
>.|.|TRBJ1-2|TRBV29-1
CSVDEGGGYTF
TGCAGCGTTGACGAGGGAGGGGGCTACACCTTC
>TRBD2|.|TRBJ2-1|TRBV30
CAWSASGGYNEQFF
TGTGCCTGGAGTGCCAGCGGGGGCTACAATGAGCAGTTCTTC
>.|many|TRBJ1-1|TRBV20-1
CSALTTEAFF
TGCAGTGCGCTTACAACTGAAGCTTTCTTT
>.|.|TRBJ1-2|TRBV6-5
CASSYSRQARGYGYTF
TGTGCCAGCAGTTACTCAAGGCAGGCTCGCGGGTATGGCTACACCTTC
>TRBD2|.|TRBJ2-3|TRBV11-2
CASTLRLAGGHDTDTQYF
TGTGCCAGCACCCTAAGACTAGCGGGGGGGCATGACACAGATACGCAGTATTTT
>.|.|TRBJ1-1|TRBV7-9
CASTSSGGANTEAFF
TGTGCCAGCACCTCGTCGGGGGGCGCAAACACTGAAGCTTTCTTT
>TRBD2|.|TRBJ2-3|TRBV18
CASTLAGGSTDTQYF
TGTGCCAGCACCCTAGCGGGGGGCTCCACAGATACGCAGTATTTT
>TRBD1|.|TRBJ1-2|TRBV2
CASSPTTGQGLNYGYTF
TGTGCCAGCAGCCCCACGACAGGACAGGGATTGAACTATGGCTACACCTTC
>.|.|TRBJ1-1|TRBV11-3
CASSFGGETEAFF
TGTGCCAGCAGCTTTGGAGGGGAAACTGAAGCTTTCTTT
>.|.|TRBJ1-1|TRBV9
CASSVGTEIMNTEAFF
TGTGCCAGCAGCGTAGGGACAGAAATCATGAACACTGAAGCTTTCTTT
>TRBD1|.|TRBJ1-4|TRBV2
CATESHGQGGKLFF
TGTGCCACCGAATCACATGGACAGGGAGGAAAACTGTTTTTT
>.|.|TRBJ2-7|TRBV27
CASSLERYSYEQYF
TGTGCCAGCAGTCTAGAACGGTACTCCTACGAGCAGTACTTC
>.|.|TRBJ2-7|TRBV5-4
CASSLALDVHEQYF
TGTGCCAGCAGCTTGGCCCTAGACGTCCACGAGCAGTACTTC
>.|.|TRBJ1-5|TRBV6-5
CASSPGVNQPQHF
TGTGCCAGCAGTCCGGGGGTGAATCAGCCCCAGCATTTT
>TRBD1|.|TRBJ2-6|TRBV7-3
CASSHPGTGVLTF
TGTGCCAGCAGCCATCCCGGGACAGGGGTCCTGACTTTC
>.|.|TRBJ1-6|TRBV6-5
CATKGQGNSPLHF
TGTGCCACAAAGGGGCAGGGGAATTCACCCCTCCACTTT
>TRBD1|few|TRBJ1-2|TRBV30
CAWGTGVDYGYTF
TGTGCCTGGGGGACAGGGGTCGACTATGGCTACACCTTC